This paragraph covers one T cell receptor beta chain sequence. The antigen is undetermined. TCRdb's table, derived via immunoSEQ multiplex PCR, lists solely in-frame clones and lacks some. The sample lists about 140,000 clones, approximately 92% occurring once. The data derive from a study of T cell responses to AZD1222 COVID-19 vaccine. Study context: Some second doses came at about 4 weeks and others at about 12 weeks; these were pooled. Study results and limitations: White British people made up most donors, females outnumbered males, and clonal diversity was possibly underestimated.

The CDR3 totals 11 residues. Trimming took off 6 bases at V and 3 bases at J, with 3 bases between the two ends. The V gene's germline CDR1 is MNHEY and CDR2 SVGAGI. The TCR sequence derives from an adult in good health. The sequences come from peripheral blood, collected on day 0 of AZD1222 vaccination. The chain recombines TRBV6-5 with TRBJ2-1; D is uncertain. The CDR3 region is CASRNYNEQFF. DNA for the CDR3: TGTGCCAGCAGGAACTACAATGAGCAGTTCTTC.